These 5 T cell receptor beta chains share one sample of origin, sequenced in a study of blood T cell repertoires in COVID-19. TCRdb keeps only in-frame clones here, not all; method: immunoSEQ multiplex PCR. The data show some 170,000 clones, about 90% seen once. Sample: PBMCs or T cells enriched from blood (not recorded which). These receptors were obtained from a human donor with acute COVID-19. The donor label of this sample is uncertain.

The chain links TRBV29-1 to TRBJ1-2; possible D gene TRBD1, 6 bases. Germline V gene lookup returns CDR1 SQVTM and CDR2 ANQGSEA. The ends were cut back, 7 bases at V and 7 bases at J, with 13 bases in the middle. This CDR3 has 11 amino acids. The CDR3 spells CSAPWGPGYTF. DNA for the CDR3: TGCAGCGCCCCCTGGGGGCCTGGCTACACCTTC.

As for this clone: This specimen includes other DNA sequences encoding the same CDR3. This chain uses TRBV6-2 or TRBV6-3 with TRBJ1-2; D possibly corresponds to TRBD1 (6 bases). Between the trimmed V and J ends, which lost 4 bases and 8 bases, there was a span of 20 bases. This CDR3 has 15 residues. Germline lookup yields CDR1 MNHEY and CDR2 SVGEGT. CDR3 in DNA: TGTGCCAGCAGTTCCTCCGGGACACCTGAATCGGGCTACACCTTC. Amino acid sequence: CASSSSGTPESGYTF.

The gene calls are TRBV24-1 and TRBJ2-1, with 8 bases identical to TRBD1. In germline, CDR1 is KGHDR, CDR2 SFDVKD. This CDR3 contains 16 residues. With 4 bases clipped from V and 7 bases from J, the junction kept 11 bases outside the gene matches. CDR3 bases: TGTGCCACCAGTGACCGTACAGGGGGAGGCTTGAATGAGCAGTTCTTC. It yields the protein CATSDRTGGGLNEQFF.

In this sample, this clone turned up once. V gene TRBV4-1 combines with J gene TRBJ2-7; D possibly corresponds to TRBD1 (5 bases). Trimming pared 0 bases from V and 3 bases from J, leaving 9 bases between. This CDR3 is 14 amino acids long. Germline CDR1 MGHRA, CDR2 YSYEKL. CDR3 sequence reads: CASSQESQGYEQYF. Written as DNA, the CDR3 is TGCGCCAGCAGCCAAGAGTCGCAGGGCTACGAGCAGTACTTC.

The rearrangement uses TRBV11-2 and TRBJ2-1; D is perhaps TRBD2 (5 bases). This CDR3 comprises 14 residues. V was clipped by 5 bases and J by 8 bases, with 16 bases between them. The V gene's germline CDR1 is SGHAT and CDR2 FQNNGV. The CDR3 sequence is CASSIREYGDEQFF. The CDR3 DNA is TGTGCCAGCAGCATCCGGGAATACGGGGATGAGCAGTTCTTC. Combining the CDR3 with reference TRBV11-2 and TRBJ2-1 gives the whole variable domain EAGVAQSPRYKIIEKRQSVAFWCNPISGHATLYWYQQILGQGPKLLIQFQNNGVVDDSQLPKDRFSAERLKGVDSTLKIQPAKLEDSAVYLCASSIREYGDEQFFGPGTRLTVL.